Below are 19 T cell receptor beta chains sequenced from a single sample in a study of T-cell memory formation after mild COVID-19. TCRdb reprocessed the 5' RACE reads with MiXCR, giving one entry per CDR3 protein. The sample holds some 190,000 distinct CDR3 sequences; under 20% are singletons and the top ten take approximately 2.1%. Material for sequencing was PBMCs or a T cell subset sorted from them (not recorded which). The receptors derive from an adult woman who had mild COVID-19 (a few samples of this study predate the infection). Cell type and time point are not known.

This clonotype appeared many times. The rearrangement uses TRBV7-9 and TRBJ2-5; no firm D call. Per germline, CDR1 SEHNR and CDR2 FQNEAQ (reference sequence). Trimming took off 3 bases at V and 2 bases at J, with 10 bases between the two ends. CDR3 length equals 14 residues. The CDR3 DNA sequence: TGTGCCAGCAGCTTTTATCCCAGTCAAGAGACCCAGTACTTC. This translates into CASSFYPSQETQYF.

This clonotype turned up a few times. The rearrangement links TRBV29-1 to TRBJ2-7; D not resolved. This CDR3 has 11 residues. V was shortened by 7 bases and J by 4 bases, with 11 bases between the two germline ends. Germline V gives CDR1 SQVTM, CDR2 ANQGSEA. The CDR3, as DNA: TGCAGCGGCGGCAGCCATTACGAGCAGTACTTC. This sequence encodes CSGGSHYEQYF.

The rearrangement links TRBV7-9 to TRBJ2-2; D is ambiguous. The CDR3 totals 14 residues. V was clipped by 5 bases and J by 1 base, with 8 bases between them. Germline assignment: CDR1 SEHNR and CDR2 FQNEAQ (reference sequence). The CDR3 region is CASSTPLNTGELFF. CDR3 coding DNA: TGTGCCAGCAGCACCCCACTGAACACCGGGGAGCTGTTTTTT.

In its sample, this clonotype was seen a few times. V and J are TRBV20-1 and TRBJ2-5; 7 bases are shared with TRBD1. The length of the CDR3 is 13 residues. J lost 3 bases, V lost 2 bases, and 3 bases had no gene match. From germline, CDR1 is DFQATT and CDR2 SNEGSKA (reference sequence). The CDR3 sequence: CSARRGTEETQYF. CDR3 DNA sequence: TGCAGTGCTAGACGAGGGACAGAAGAGACCCAGTACTTC.

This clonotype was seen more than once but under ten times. The CDR3 DNA reads as TGTGCCAGCAGCTTCCGGGACAGGGCCCTCTCTGGGGCCAACGTCCTGACTTTC. Translation gives CASSFRDRALSGANVLTF. This chain connects TRBV7-8 to TRBJ2-6; 9 nucleotides align to TRBD1. The germline gives CDR1 SGHVS, CDR2 FQNEAQ. The CDR3 spans 18 residues. J lost 0 bases, V lost 3 bases, and 6 bases had no gene match. Filled out from reference TRBV7-8 and TRBJ2-6, the complete variable domain reads GAGVSQSPRYKVAKRGQDVALRCDPISGHVSLFWYQQALGQGPEFLTYFQNEAQLDKSGLPSDRFFAERPEGSVSTLKIQRTQQEDSAVYLCASSFRDRALSGANVLTFGAGSRLTVL.

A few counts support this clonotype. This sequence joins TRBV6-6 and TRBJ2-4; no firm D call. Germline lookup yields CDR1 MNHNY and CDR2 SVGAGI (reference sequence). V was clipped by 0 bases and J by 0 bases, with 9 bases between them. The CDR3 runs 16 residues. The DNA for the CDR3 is TGTGCCAGCAGTTACTCGCAGACACTAGCCAAAAACATTCAGTACTTC. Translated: CASSYSQTLAKNIQYF.

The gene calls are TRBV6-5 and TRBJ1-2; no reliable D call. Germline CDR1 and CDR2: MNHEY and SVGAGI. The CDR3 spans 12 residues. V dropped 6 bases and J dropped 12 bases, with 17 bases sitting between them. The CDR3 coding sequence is TGTGCCAGCAGGAAAACGGCCGGCGGCCACACCTTC. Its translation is CASRKTAGGHTF.

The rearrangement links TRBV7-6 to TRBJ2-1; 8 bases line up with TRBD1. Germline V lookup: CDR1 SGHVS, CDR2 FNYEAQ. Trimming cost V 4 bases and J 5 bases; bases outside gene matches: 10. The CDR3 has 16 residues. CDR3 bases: TGTGCCAGCAGCTCGTTAACAGGGGGGTCGAACAATGAGCAGTTCTTC. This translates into CASSSLTGGSNNEQFF.

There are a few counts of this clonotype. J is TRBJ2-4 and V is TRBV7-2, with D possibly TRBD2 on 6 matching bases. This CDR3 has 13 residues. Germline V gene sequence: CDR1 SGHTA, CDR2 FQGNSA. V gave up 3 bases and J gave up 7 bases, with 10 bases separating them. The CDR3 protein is CASSLAEGNIQYF. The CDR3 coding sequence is TGTGCCAGCAGCTTGGCGGAGGGCAACATTCAGTACTTC.

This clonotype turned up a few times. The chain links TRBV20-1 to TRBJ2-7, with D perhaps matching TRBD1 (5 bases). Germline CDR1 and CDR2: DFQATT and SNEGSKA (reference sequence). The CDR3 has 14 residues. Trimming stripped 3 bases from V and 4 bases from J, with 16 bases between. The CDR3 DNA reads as TGCAGTGCTAGGACGTTGAGACAGATTTACGAGCAGTACTTC. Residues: CSARTLRQIYEQYF.

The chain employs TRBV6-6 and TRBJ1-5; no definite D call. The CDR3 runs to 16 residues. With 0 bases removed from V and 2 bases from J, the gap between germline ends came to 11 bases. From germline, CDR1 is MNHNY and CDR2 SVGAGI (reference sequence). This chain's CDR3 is CASSYSERTGNQPQHF. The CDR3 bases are TGTGCCAGCAGTTACTCGGAACGGACGGGCAATCAGCCCCAGCATTTT.

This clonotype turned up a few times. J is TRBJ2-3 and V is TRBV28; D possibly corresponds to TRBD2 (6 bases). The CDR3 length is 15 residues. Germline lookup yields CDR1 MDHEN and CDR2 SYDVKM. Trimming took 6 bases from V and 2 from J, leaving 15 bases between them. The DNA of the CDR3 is TGTGCCAGCAGCAATAGCTGGCGGGACACAGATACGCAGTATTTT. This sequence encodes CASSNSWRDTDTQYF.

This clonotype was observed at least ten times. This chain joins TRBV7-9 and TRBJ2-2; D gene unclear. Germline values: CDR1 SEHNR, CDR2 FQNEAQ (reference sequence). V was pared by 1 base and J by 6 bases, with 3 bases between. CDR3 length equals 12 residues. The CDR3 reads CASSLGAGELFF. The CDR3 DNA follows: TGTGCCAGCAGCTTAGGGGCCGGGGAGCTGTTTTTT.

Here the CDR3 reads CSVAGTVNSPLHF. CDR3 nucleotides: TGCAGCGTTGCCGGGACAGTCAATTCACCCCTCCACTTT. The chain carries TRBV29-1 and TRBJ1-6, with 7 bases identical to TRBD1. The CDR3 sequence is 13 residues long. V gave up 4 bases and J gave up 7 bases; unmatched junction bases: 4. Germline V gene lookup returns CDR1 SQVTM and CDR2 ANQGSEA.

CDR3 loop: CASSQGLAGGKTYNEQFF. CDR3 in DNA: TGCGCCAGCAGCCAAGGACTAGCGGGGGGCAAAACCTACAATGAGCAGTTCTTC. The chain is built from TRBV4-1 and TRBJ2-1; 13 nucleotides match TRBD2. Germline V gene data show CDR1 as MGHRA and CDR2 as YSYEKL. V lost 1 base to trimming and J lost 2 bases; unmatched junction nucleotides: 5. The CDR3 has 18 amino acids.

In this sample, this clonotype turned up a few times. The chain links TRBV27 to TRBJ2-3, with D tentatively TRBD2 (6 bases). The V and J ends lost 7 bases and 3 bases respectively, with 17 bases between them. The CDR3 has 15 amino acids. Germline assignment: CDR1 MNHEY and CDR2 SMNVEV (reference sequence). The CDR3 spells CASNSVGRKTDTQYF. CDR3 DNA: TGTGCCAGCAACTCGGTCGGGAGAAAGACAGATACGCAGTATTTT.

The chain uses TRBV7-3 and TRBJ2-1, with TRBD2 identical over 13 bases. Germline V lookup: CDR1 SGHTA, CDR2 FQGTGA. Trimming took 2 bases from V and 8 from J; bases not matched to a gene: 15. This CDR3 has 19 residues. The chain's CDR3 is CASSLAPLGTSGNTDEQFF. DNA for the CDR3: TGTGCCAGCAGCTTAGCCCCCCTGGGGACTAGCGGGAATACGGATGAGCAGTTCTTC.

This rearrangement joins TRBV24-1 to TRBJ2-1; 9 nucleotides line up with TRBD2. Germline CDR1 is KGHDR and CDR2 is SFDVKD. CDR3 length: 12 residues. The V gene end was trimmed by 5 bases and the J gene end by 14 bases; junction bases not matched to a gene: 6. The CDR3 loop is CATSAASGAEFF. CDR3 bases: TGTGCCACCAGTGCTGCTAGCGGGGCCGAGTTCTTC.

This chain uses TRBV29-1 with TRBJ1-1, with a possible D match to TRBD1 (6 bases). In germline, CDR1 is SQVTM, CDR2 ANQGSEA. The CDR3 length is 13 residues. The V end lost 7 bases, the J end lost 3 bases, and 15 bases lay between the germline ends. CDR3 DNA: TGCAGCGCAGGGACACACGGGGACACTGAAGCTTTCTTT. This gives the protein CSAGTHGDTEAFF.